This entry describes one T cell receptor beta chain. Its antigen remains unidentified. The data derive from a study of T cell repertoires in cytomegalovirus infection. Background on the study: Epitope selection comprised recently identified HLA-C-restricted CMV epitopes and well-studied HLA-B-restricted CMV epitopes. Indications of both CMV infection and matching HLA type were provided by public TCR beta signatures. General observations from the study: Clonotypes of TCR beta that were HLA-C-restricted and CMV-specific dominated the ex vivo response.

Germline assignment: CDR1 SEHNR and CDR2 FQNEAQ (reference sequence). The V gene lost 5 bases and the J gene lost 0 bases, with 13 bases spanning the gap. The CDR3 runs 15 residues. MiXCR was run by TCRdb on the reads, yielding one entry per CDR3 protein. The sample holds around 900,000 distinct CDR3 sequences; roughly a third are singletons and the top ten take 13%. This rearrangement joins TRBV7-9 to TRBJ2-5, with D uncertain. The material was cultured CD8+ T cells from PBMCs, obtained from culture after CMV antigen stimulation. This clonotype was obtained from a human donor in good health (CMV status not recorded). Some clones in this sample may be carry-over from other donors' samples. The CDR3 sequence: CASSPRTENQETQYF. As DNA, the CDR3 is TGTGCCAGCAGCCCACGAACGGAGAACCAAGAGACCCAGTACTTC.